This entry lists 9 T cell receptor beta chains sequenced from one sample in a study of shared clonotypes between healthy human individuals (dated by TCRdb to 2019 to 2021). The receptor library was made with the immunoSEQ multiplex PCR assay. The table was pulled from immuneACCESS by TCRdb, which kept in-frame rearrangements only. Such tables lose some clones; where checked, under half of the loss comes from unresolved V genes, and the rest has no known cause. The sample yields roughly 2.6 million clones; approximately 90% were counted once. The ten largest clones add up to more than 0.12% of the sample. Sequences were obtained from naive CD4+ T cells sorted from blood. The sample's cell subset or site label, decoded: CD45RA+ positively selected. Receptors were obtained from a man between 18 and 35 years old in good health.

The chain has TRBV7-8 and TRBJ2-5; unclear D gene. The V end lost 6 bases, the J end lost 5 bases, and 13 bases lay between the germline ends. This CDR3 is 13 amino acids long. Germline V gene sequence: CDR1 SGHVS, CDR2 FQNEAQ. CDR3 nucleotides: TGTGCCAGCAGGAGCAGGATGTCCGAGACCCAGTACTTC. This encodes CASRSRMSETQYF.

V is TRBV2 and J is TRBJ2-1; D is possibly TRBD1 or TRBD2 (7 bases each). Germline loops: CDR1 SNHLY, CDR2 FYNNEI. The CDR3 has 16 amino acids. V was cut by 7 bases and J by 10 bases, with 26 bases left in between. CDR3 amino acids: CASIRGGGSQALEQFF. In DNA, the CDR3 is TGTGCCAGCATTCGAGGGGGCGGGAGCCAAGCATTGGAGCAGTTCTTC.

The chain has TRBV18 and TRBJ1-6; D remains unclear. The CDR3 sequence is 13 residues long. V dropped 4 bases and J dropped 7 bases, with 8 bases sitting between them. The V gene's germline CDR1 is KGHSH and CDR2 LQKENI. CDR3 residues: CASSLDGNSPLHF. The DNA for the CDR3 is TGTGCCAGCTCACTGGACGGGAATTCACCCCTCCACTTT.

J is TRBJ2-2 and V is TRBV30, with 12 bases lining up with TRBD2. CDR1 and CDR2 (germline): GTSNPN, SVGIG (reference sequence). The CDR3 has 15 amino acids. Trimming removed 3 bases from V and 5 bases from J; junction bases left unmatched: 4. The CDR3 protein is CAWRAGLAGTGELFF. CDR3 nucleotide sequence: TGTGCCTGGAGGGCAGGACTAGCGGGGACCGGGGAGCTGTTTTTT. Full variable domain (remainder filled in from reference TRBV30 and TRBJ2-2): SQTIHQWPATLVQPVGSPLSLECTVEGTSNPNLYWYRQAAGRGLQLLFYSVGIGQISSEVPQNLSASRPQDRQFILSSKKLLLSDSGFYLCAWRAGLAGTGELFFGEGSRLTVL.

The chain uses TRBV6-5 and TRBJ2-1; 16 nucleotides match TRBD2. Trimming cost V 8 bases and J 9 bases; bases outside gene matches: 1. Germline V CDR1 and CDR2: MNHEY, SVGAGI. The CDR3 contains 13 residues. The DNA of the CDR3 is TGTGCCAGCGGGACTAGCGGGAGGGGTGAGCAGTTCTTC. Residues: CASGTSGRGEQFF.

CDR3 coding DNA: TGTGCCAGCAGCCAAGGGGGCCGGGAAAGGCAGTACTTC. Encoded protein: CASSQGGRERQYF. This chain links TRBV14 with TRBJ2-7, with D possibly being TRBD1 or TRBD2 (5 bases each). The V end was cut by 1 base, the J end by 9 bases, with 13 bases between. Germline lookup yields CDR1 SGHDN and CDR2 FVKESK. The CDR3 is 13 amino acids.

This clone was recorded once. The V call is TRBV5-6, the J call TRBJ2-1; the D is unclear. Per the germline V gene, CDR1 is SGHDT and CDR2 is YYEEEE. V shed 4 bases and J shed 4 bases, with 12 bases lying between them. This CDR3 region has 14 residues. The CDR3 spells CASSPPPGYNEQFF. The CDR3 coding sequence is TGTGCCAGCAGCCCCCCGCCGGGTTACAATGAGCAGTTCTTC.

The chain uses TRBV6-5 and TRBJ1-2, with TRBD1 identical over 8 bases. V shed 5 bases, J shed 8 bases, and the junction held 7 bases outside the gene matches. From germline, CDR1 is MNHEY and CDR2 SVGAGI. The length of the CDR3 is 13 residues. This chain's CDR3 is CASSGQDRAGYTF. CDR3 in DNA: TGTGCCAGCAGTGGCCAGGACAGGGCAGGCTACACCTTC.

A word on this clone: The same CDR3 also results from other DNA sequences found in this sample. This chain uses TRBV5-1 with TRBJ1-4, with 7 nucleotides matching TRBD1. The length of the CDR3 is 14 residues. Germline values: CDR1 SGHRS, CDR2 YFSETQ. Trimming removed 0 bases from V and 11 bases from J; junction bases left unmatched: 7. The CDR3 nucleotides read TGCGCCAGCAGCTTGGAAGGGGGCGCGGAGAAACTGTTTTTT. It translates to CASSLEGGAEKLFF.